This is a list of T cell receptor beta chains from one sample in a study of PD-L1 blockade in urothelial cancer. Assay used: immunoSEQ multiplex PCR; TCRdb lists only in-frame clones, some missing. The sample holds 60,000 to 75,000 clones, around 84% seen once. Sequencing was performed on PBMCs, taken around atezolizumab (anti-PD-L1) treatment. Receptors originate from a woman aged 65 to 85 with urothelial cancer. The CDR3 runs from the conserved cysteine through the conserved F or W.

j_call v_call cdr3_aa
TRBJ1-2 TRBV5-1 CASSTTGQNYGYTF
TRBJ2-2 TRBV7-2 CASSLYRNTGELFF
TRBJ2-3 TRBV29-1 CSVEDWWKLAGGSTDTQYF
TRBJ2-1 TRBV5-1 CASSLEISHNEQFF
TRBJ1-6 TRBV6-5 CASSPGGHSPLHF
TRBJ1-3 TRBV15 CATSRDTGLSGNTIYF
TRBJ2-2 TRBV5-1 CASSLSSGPTGELFF
TRBJ1-5 TRBV15 CATSSSPGGNNQPQHF
TRBJ2-7 TRBV28 CASSGNRAYEQYF
TRBJ1-3 TRBV5-5 CASSSTGGSGNTIYF
TRBJ2-2 TRBV5-5 CASSLGHLNTGELFF
TRBJ1-4 TRBV30 CAWQRTGGITNEKLFF
TRBJ1-5 TRBV16 CASSLTGGDQPQHF
TRBJ2-5 TRBV9 CASSVGLAGAYPAQETQYF
TRBJ2-5 TRBV5-1 CASSFAGGAETQYF
TRBJ2-1 TRBV7-2 CASTPPGGLNNEQFF
TRBJ2-4 TRBV6-1 CASSEIRLAGLAKNIQYF
TRBJ2-1 TRBV2 CASSAWNEQFF
TRBJ2-7 TRBV18 CASFETGETYEQYF
TRBJ2-7 TRBV5-1 CASSSDTVYEQYF
TRBJ1-1 TRBV19 CASSYRDRGQVEAFF
TRBJ1-1 TRBV11-1 CASSLPRGVNTEAFF
TRBJ2-5 TRBV5-4 CASSLFLSPGLAGLETQYF
TRBJ2-5 TRBV5-4 CASSLRQWGEETQYF
TRBJ2-5 TRBV19 CASRLAGVSETQYF
TRBJ1-4 TRBV27 CASSLNRDHEKLFF
TRBJ2-7 TRBV4-1 CASSQGGRGFSYEQYF
TRBJ2-3 TRBV9 CASSTGGQGRTDTQYF
TRBJ2-7 TRBV5-1 CASSLLAGNPSSYEQYF
TRBJ2-7 TRBV7-9 CASSLVGTSGSYEQYF
TRBJ2-4 TRBV2 CASTPSGDIQYF
TRBJ1-4 TRBV19 CASSISTVNEKLFF
TRBJ2-7 TRBV5-1 CASSPQLAGYEQYF